A selection of T cell receptor beta chains follows, all from one sample in a study of blood T cells in healthy people across ages. One entry per CDR3 protein, called by TCRdb with MiXCR from the 5' RACE reads. The table records 550,000 to 750,000 distinct CDR3 sequences, under 25% of them present only once. Source material: blood. Receptors were obtained from a man in his 70s in good health. Both conserved end residues are part of each CDR3.

j_call v_call cdr3_aa
TRBJ1-1 TRBV10-3 CAISEAGQGVSEAFF
TRBJ1-4 TRBV5-1 CASSPPLSQGGEKLFF
- TRBV7-3 CASSLKPLYLYEQYF
TRBJ1-1 TRBV29-1 CSVVITDTEAFF
TRBJ2-7 TRBV5-6 CASSLAKYYEQYF
- TRBV18 CASSPTGHYEQYF
TRBJ2-1 TRBV20-1 CSARGTGRTSGSNEQFF
TRBJ2-1 TRBV5-1 CASSSGTSGTLSYNEQFF
- TRBV12-3/TRBV12-4 CASSLGTGSEQFF
TRBJ2-3 TRBV12-3/TRBV12-4 CASSSKRVGGDTQYF
TRBJ1-1 TRBV29-1 CSVEEQGGTEAFF
TRBJ1-1 TRBV29-1 CSVQQGVNTEAFF
TRBJ2-4 TRBV3-1 CASSQELAGTYADIAKNIQYF
TRBJ2-5 TRBV5-1 CASSLGTGPEETQYF
TRBJ1-1 TRBV29-1 CSGTGGDTEAFF
- TRBV20-1 CSATNAGTSGTKRYEQYF
TRBJ2-7 TRBV4-1 CASSGSLPYEQYF
TRBJ2-3 TRBV15 CATSRGQGADTQYF
TRBJ2-1 TRBV29-1 CSVEFGGEQFF
TRBJ1-3 TRBV20-1 CSARGGGDTDSGNTIYF
TRBJ2-7 TRBV7-2 CASSLESLTSGSSYEQYF
TRBJ2-3 TRBV20-1 CSGTSGYTQYF
- TRBV7-2 CASSLRDYNEQFF
TRBJ2-3 TRBV5-1 CASSPGQTILTDTQYF
TRBJ2-2 TRBV29-1 CSARLAGGPTGELFF
- TRBV7-2 CASSWGRTYNEQFF
TRBJ2-4 TRBV20-1 CSASREAKNIQHF
TRBJ1-1 TRBV6-5 CASRRGVGDTEAFF
TRBJ2-1 TRBV5-6 CASSQGGTSVYNEQFF
TRBJ2-7 TRBV28 CASSWGGGEQYF
TRBJ2-2 TRBV15 CATSRAHRQDHPRELFF
- TRBV6-2/TRBV6-3 CAGSSSVGQIHEQYF
TRBJ2-1 TRBV12-3/TRBV12-4 CASSQRGTVEMQFF
TRBJ2-2 TRBV11-2 CASSIRLAGGAGELFF
- TRBV18 CASSEGQSQSQYF
TRBJ1-1 TRBV12-3/TRBV12-4 CASRHTGTGATEAFF
TRBJ2-5 TRBV5-1 CATGQGIPQETQYF
TRBJ2-7 TRBV29-1 CSVGGGKPYEQYF
TRBJ2-7 TRBV2 CASSATGTGALGRCEQYF
TRBJ1-4 TRBV7-2 CASSLQGGINEKLFF
- TRBV9 CASSVEGSGQGRNEQFF
TRBJ2-2 TRBV28 CASTTGGFTGELFF
TRBJ1-1 TRBV3-1 CASSRAGGKGTEAFF